This TCR beta chain emerged from a study of T cells in women clearing cervical HPV infection. Looking at the study overall: For cases, blood was sampled a median approximately 150 days after lesion detection, interquartile range roughly 80 to 200 days.

This CDR3 has 14 amino acids. Germline V lookup: CDR1 SGHRS, CDR2 YFSETQ. J gave up 2 bases and V 4 bases, and 3 bases lay outside the gene matches. Remarks on this clone: The read ends 3 residues before the CDR3 terminus; that terminus is restored from the germline J gene.

Sequencing used immunoSEQ multiplex PCR; TCRdb keeps in-frame clones, though not all of them. This sample's table reports more than 30,000 clones. V is TRBV5-1 and J is TRBJ1-3; 7 bases agree with TRBD1. The TCR comes from a woman aged 18 to 75 with a cervical HPV16 infection that either progressed to CIN3+ or cleared (not recorded which). The material sequenced was blood buffy coat. CDR3 sequence reads: CASSITGAGNTIYF. CDR3 DNA (partial): TGCGCCAGCAGCATCACAGGGGCTGGAAACACC.